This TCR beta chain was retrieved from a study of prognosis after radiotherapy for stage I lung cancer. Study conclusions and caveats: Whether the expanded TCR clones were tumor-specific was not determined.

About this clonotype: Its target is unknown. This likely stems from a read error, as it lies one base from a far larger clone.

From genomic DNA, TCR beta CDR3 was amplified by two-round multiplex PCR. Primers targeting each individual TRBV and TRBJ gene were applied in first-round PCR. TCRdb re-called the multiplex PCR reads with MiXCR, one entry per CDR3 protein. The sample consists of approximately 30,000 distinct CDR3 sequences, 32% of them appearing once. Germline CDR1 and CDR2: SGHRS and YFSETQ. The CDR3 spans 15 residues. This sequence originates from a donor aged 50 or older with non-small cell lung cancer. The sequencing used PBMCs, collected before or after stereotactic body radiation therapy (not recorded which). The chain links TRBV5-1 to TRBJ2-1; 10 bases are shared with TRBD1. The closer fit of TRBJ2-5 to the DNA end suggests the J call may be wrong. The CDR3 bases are TGCGCCAGCAGCTTGGTAGGGACAGGGGAAGTGACCCAGTACTTC. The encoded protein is CASSLVGTGEVTQYF.